Listed below are T cell receptor beta chains from one sample, sequenced in a study of CXCR3-negative and CXCR3-positive naive CD8 T cells. Each CDR3 protein gets one entry in TCRdb, which reprocessed the 5' RACE reads and gives no DNA. This sample lists roughly 120,000 distinct CDR3 sequences; its ten largest clones have approximately 0.54%. Sequencing input: naive CXCR3+ CD8+ T cells from blood. All receptors derive from a human donor in good health. Some clones in this sample may be carry-over from other donors' samples. Both conserved end residues are part of each CDR3.

v_call	j_call	cdr3_aa
TRBV29-1	TRBJ1-2	CSVESPGQEDGYTF
TRBV29-1	TRBJ2-1	CSVAGTSGRAWNEQFF
TRBV29-1	TRBJ2-1	CSVGIGDEQFF
TRBV20-1	TRBJ2-5	CSASTGTPGRETQYF
TRBV12-3/TRBV12-4	TRBJ2-7	CASSLEGLGSYEQYF
TRBV23-1	TRBJ1-1	CASTTVRGRNTEAFF
TRBV10-2	TRBJ1-1	CASSEFRTGEAFF
TRBV2	TRBJ2-3	CASSDVAGETTDTQYF
TRBV20-1	TRBJ1-1	CSASDRVNTEAFF
TRBV20-1	TRBJ2-1	CSARAPTRNEQFF
TRBV29-1	TRBJ2-5	CSVEGEFGRFQETQYF
TRBV30	TRBJ2-3	CAWSVQVVTDTQYF
TRBV27	TRBJ2-7	CASSLAGSSYEQYF
TRBV9	TRBJ2-1	CASSVGGASYNEQFF
TRBV6-2/TRBV6-3	TRBJ2-7	CASSYKDGYEQYF
TRBV12-3/TRBV12-4	TRBJ2-3	CASSYGTINTDTQYF
TRBV12-3/TRBV12-4	TRBJ2-7	CASSLNPSHEQYF
TRBV7-9	TRBJ1-1	CASSTSVAGTNTEAFF
TRBV7-2	TRBJ2-3	CASSLGSGGPDTQYF
TRBV19	TRBJ1-2	CASSIDLRGLDYGYTF
TRBV19	TRBJ1-1	CASRTGLNTEAFF